This entry lists 26 T cell receptor beta chains sequenced from one sample in a study of cytotoxic CD8 clonotypes in ibrutinib-treated CLL. The method was immunoSEQ multiplex PCR; TCRdb's version includes in-frame clones alone and lacks a portion of them. The table shows nearly 85,000 clones, with 79% occurring only once. The sample in question was PBMCs, obtained after 12 months of ibrutinib treatment. These TCRs come from a human donor with chronic lymphocytic leukemia.

This clone was detected once. This chain links TRBV6-4 with TRBJ2-3, with a possible D match to TRBD2 (6 bases). V was cut by 0 bases and J by 4 bases, with 14 bases left in between. Germline lookup yields CDR1 MRHNA and CDR2 SNTAGT. The CDR3 is made up of 16 amino acids. For the CDR3, the DNA is TGTGCCAGCAGTGACTCGAGTTTGGGGGGTGCAGATACGCAGTATTTT. Its translation: CASSDSSLGGADTQYF.

The V and J genes are TRBV15 and TRBJ2-1; no definite D call. CDR3 length: 14 residues. Trimming shortened V by 0 bases and J by 14 bases, and 17 bases separated the two germline ends. Germline assignment: CDR1 LNHNV and CDR2 YYDKDF (reference sequence). The CDR3 spells CATSRDPQDPQEFF. The CDR3 nucleotides read TGTGCCACCAGCAGAGATCCCCAGGACCCCCAGGAGTTCTTC.

This chain connects TRBV5-1 to TRBJ2-3; 7 bases map to TRBD1. V trimming: 0 bases; J trimming: 3 bases; junction bases outside the gene matches: 4. The CDR3 is 15 amino acids. Germline loops: CDR1 SGHRS, CDR2 YFSETQ. The CDR3: CASSLGTGQTDTQYF. In DNA form, the CDR3 reads TGCGCCAGCAGCTTGGGGACAGGACAAACAGATACGCAGTATTTT. Using reference TRBV5-1 and TRBJ2-3 for the parts outside the CDR3, the full variable domain is KAGVTQTPRYLIKTRGQQVTLSCSPISGHRSVSWYQQTPGQGLQFLFEYFSETQRNKGNFPGRFSGRQFSNSRSEMNVSTLELGDSALYLCASSLGTGQTDTQYFGPGTRLTVL.

This rearrangement joins TRBV5-5 to TRBJ1-5; D not resolved. This CDR3 spans 13 amino acids. Trimming shortened V by 0 bases and J by 15 bases, and 16 bases separated the two germline ends. The germline gives CDR1 SGHKS, CDR2 YYEKEE (reference sequence). CDR3 in amino acids: CASSLEWAGPTHF. The CDR3 DNA is TGTGCCAGCAGCTTGGAATGGGCAGGCCCTACGCATTTT.

The chain is built from TRBV5-1 and TRBJ2-7, with D tentatively TRBD2 (7 bases). Trimming took off 4 bases at V and 2 bases at J, with 16 bases between the two ends. The CDR3 extends over 15 amino acids. CDR1 and CDR2 from the germline V gene are SGHRS and YFSETQ. CDR3 in DNA: TGCGCCAGCAGCGCGCTTAGGGGGGGTCCCTACGAGCAGTACTTC. It codes for CASSALRGGPYEQYF.

V is TRBV18 and J is TRBJ1-4; 10 bases are a match to TRBD1. The germline V gene encodes CDR1 KGHSH and CDR2 LQKENI. With 2 bases clipped from V and 0 bases from J, the junction kept 9 bases outside the gene matches. The CDR3 has 19 residues. The CDR3, as DNA: TGTGCCAGCTCACCATGGACAGGGGGAATAATGACAACTAATGAAAAACTGTTTTTT. Translated: CASSPWTGGIMTTNEKLFF.

The V and J genes are TRBV6-5 and TRBJ2-1; 10 bases are a match to TRBD2. The germline V gene has CDR1 MNHEY and CDR2 SVGAGI. This CDR3 has 15 amino acids. V dropped 7 bases and J dropped 8; count of bases not matched to a gene: 11. This chain's CDR3 is CASTPLAGLFDEQFF. In DNA form, the CDR3 reads TGTGCCAGCACCCCACTAGCGGGGTTGTTCGATGAGCAGTTCTTC.

The V gene is TRBV28, the J gene TRBJ1-4; D remains ambiguous. The CDR3 loop spans 14 amino acids. Trimming left V 2 bases short and J 2 bases short, with 6 bases between. Germline V gene sequence: CDR1 MDHEN, CDR2 SYDVKM. CDR3 residues: CASSLPGTNEKLFF. CDR3 sequence (DNA): TGTGCCAGCAGTTTACCGGGGACTAATGAAAAACTGTTTTTT.

The V gene is TRBV5-1, the J gene TRBJ2-2; 7 positions match TRBD2. The CDR3 is made up of 13 amino acids. V lost 4 bases, J lost 6 bases, and 3 bases stayed unmatched. Germline V CDR1 and CDR2: SGHRS, YFSETQ. CDR3 DNA sequence: TGCGCCAGCAGCGCCGGACTAGCCGGGGAGCTGTTTTTT. It specifies CASSAGLAGELFF.

The chain links TRBV10-3 to TRBJ2-1, with D possibly TRBD2 on 6 matching bases. CDR3 length: 12 amino acids. Trimming took off 0 bases at V and 9 bases at J, with 6 bases between the two ends. Germline lookup yields CDR1 ENHRY and CDR2 SYGVKD. Written as DNA, the CDR3 is TGTGCCATCAGTGAGTCGGGGGGTGAGCAGTTCTTC. Its protein product is CAISESGGEQFF.

This clone appeared a single time. This chain connects TRBV18 to TRBJ2-7, with 14 positions matching TRBD2. CDR1 is KGHSH, CDR2 LQKENI, per germline. This CDR3 has 15 residues. With V trimmed by 5 bases and J by 5 bases, 5 bases remained unmatched. The CDR3 DNA sequence: TGTGCCAGCTCAGATGGACTAGCGGGAGGTCACGAGCAGTACTTC. It encodes CASSDGLAGGHEQYF.

The table lists this clone with a count of one. This chain joins TRBV27 and TRBJ1-1; tentatively, D is TRBD1 (6 bases). The V end was cut by 5 bases, the J end by 5 bases, with 12 bases between. The V gene's germline CDR1 is MNHEY and CDR2 SMNVEV (reference sequence). This CDR3 is built from 13 residues. The CDR3 bases are TGTGCCAGCAGTGTTCAGGGGTTTACTGAAGCTTTCTTT. Translation: CASSVQGFTEAFF.

The chain couples TRBV15 to TRBJ1-5, with D maybe TRBD1 (5 bases). The V end lost 3 bases, the J end lost 2 bases, and 11 bases lay between the germline ends. This CDR3 is built from 15 residues. Germline-derived CDR1 and CDR2 are LNHNV and YYDKDF (reference sequence). The CDR3 nucleotides read TGTGCCACCAGCAGTCGAGTGGGGGGCAATCAGCCCCAGCATTTT. Amino acid sequence: CATSSRVGGNQPQHF.

CDR3 DNA sequence: TGTGCCAGCAGTGAAGCCCCCACCGGCGGCCTTCTCTTCTACGAGCAGTACTTC. Its translation: CASSEAPTGGLLFYEQYF. The chain couples TRBV2 to TRBJ2-7, with unresolved D. Germline CDR1 SNHLY, CDR2 FYNNEI. The ends were cut back, 0 bases at V and 3 bases at J, with 21 bases in the middle. The CDR3 is 18 amino acids.

The rearrangement uses TRBV28 and TRBJ1-1; D possibly corresponds to TRBD1 (6 bases). From germline, CDR1 is MDHEN and CDR2 SYDVKM. The CDR3 totals 15 residues. Trimming shortened V by 5 bases and J by 4 bases, and 17 bases separated the two germline ends. CDR3 bases: TGTGCCAGCAGTCCTTGGGGGGGCAGGGGCACTGAAGCTTTCTTT. It codes for CASSPWGGRGTEAFF.

A remark on this clone: An end of the junction differs from the germline gene, which may be a read error. The chain has TRBV9 and TRBJ2-7; TRBD2 is a possible D gene (6 bases). CDR3 length equals 14 residues. Germline lookup yields CDR1 SGDLS and CDR2 YYNGEE. CDR3 sequence: CASSGGGASDEQYF. The CDR3 coding sequence is TGTGCCAGCAGCGGAGGAGGGGCCTCCGACGAGCAGTACTTC.

V gene TRBV6-5 combines with J gene TRBJ1-2; D is possibly TRBD1 (5 bases). The V end lost 8 bases, the J end lost 8 bases, and 15 bases lay between the germline ends. Per the germline V gene, CDR1 is MNHEY and CDR2 is SVGAGI. The CDR3 consists of 12 residues. The chain's CDR3 is CASGGSWYGYTF. The CDR3 DNA follows: TGTGCCAGCGGGGGGAGTTGGTACGGCTACACCTTC.

A note on this clone: The junction does not match germline at one end; this may be a read error. The V gene is TRBV30, the J gene TRBJ2-7; perhaps D is TRBD1 or TRBD2 (5 bases each). The germline V gene has CDR1 GTSNPN and CDR2 SVGIG (reference sequence). The CDR3 extends over 11 amino acids. CDR3 protein: CAWSVPGTTLF. As DNA, the CDR3 is TGTGCCTGGAGTGTACCCGGGACCACCCTTTTC.

The V and J genes are TRBV7-2 and TRBJ2-2; the D is unclear. Germline V gives CDR1 SGHTA, CDR2 FQGNSA. V lost 0 bases and J 4 bases, leaving 6 bases between the germline ends. The CDR3 length is 14 residues. DNA of the CDR3: TGTGCCAGCAGCTTAGCTGGCGGCACCGGGGAGCTGTTTTTT. This translates into CASSLAGGTGELFF. The full variable domain, in which reference TRBV7-2 and TRBJ2-2 provide the parts outside the CDR3, is GAGVSQSPSNKVTEKGKDVELRCDPISGHTALYWYRQSLGQGLEFLIYFQGNSAPDKSGLPSDRFSAERTGGSVSTLTIQRTQQEDSAVYLCASSLAGGTGELFFGEGSRLTVL.

Only a few counts were recorded for this clone. The V and J genes are TRBV18 and TRBJ1-5; D call uncertain. This CDR3 comprises 15 residues. Trimming took off 1 base at V and 0 bases at J, with 7 bases between the two ends. In germline, CDR1 is KGHSH, CDR2 LQKENI. CDR3 DNA sequence: TGTGCCAGCTCACCACGATCGGGTAGCAATCAGCCCCAGCATTTT. Protein sequence: CASSPRSGSNQPQHF.

This chain uses TRBV5-1 with TRBJ2-4; D not certain. CDR1 is SGHRS and CDR2 is YFSETQ in the germline V gene. The CDR3 is 16 amino acids. The ends were cut back, 1 base at V and 0 bases at J, with 11 bases in the middle. The CDR3 region is CASSLTVSIAKNIQYF. The CDR3 DNA follows: TGCGCCAGCAGCTTGACAGTGTCCATAGCCAAAAACATTCAGTACTTC.

The V gene is TRBV27, the J gene TRBJ2-1; 10 bases fit TRBD2. CDR1 is MNHEY and CDR2 is SMNVEV in the germline V gene (reference sequence). The CDR3 is 15 residues long. V was clipped by 0 bases and J by 10 bases; unmatched bases: 6. DNA of the CDR3: TGTGCCAGCAGTTTATCCCTAGCGGGAGTCGGGGAGCAGTTCTTC. Its protein product is CASSLSLAGVGEQFF.

CDR3 loop: CASSDRGRTDTQYF. In DNA form, the CDR3 reads TGTGCCAGTAGTGACAGGGGGCGCACAGATACGCAGTATTTT. This chain links TRBV19 with TRBJ2-3; 10 nucleotides agree with TRBD1. The ends lost 5 bases at V and 1 base at J; junction bases unmatched: 0. Germline-derived CDR1 and CDR2 are LNHDA and SQIVND (reference sequence). The CDR3 is 14 amino acids. Together with reference TRBV19 and TRBJ2-3, the CDR3 gives the full variable domain: DGGITQSPKYLFRKEGQNVTLSCEQNLNHDAMYWYRQDPGQGLRLIYYSQIVNDFQKGDIAEGYSVSREKKESFPLTVTSAQKNPTAFYLCASSDRGRTDTQYFGPGTRLTVL.

The gene calls are TRBV27 and TRBJ1-5; no clear D gene. The CDR3 spans 15 residues. Germline V gene data show CDR1 as MNHEY and CDR2 as SMNVEV (reference sequence). V shed 1 base and J shed 1 base, with 8 bases lying between them. The CDR3: CASSLYRESNQPQHF. CDR3 bases: TGTGCCAGCAGTTTATACCGAGAAAGCAATCAGCCCCAGCATTTT.

The chain uses TRBV2 and TRBJ1-4, with D perhaps matching TRBD1 (6 bases). Trimming stripped 6 bases from V and 7 bases from J, with 18 bases between. Germline V CDR1 and CDR2: SNHLY, FYNNEI. The CDR3 runs 15 residues. The CDR3: CASRPRGGQVEKLFF. CDR3 in DNA: TGTGCCAGCAGGCCCCGGGGGGGGCAGGTTGAAAAACTGTTTTTT. The full variable domain, rest sourced from reference TRBV2 and TRBJ1-4, is EPEVTQTPSHQVTQMGQEVILRCVPISNHLYFYWYRQILGQKVEFLVSFYNNEISEKSEIFDDQFSVERPDGSNFTLKIRSTKLEDSAMYFCASRPRGGQVEKLFFGSGTQLSVL.

The chain joins TRBV9 to TRBJ2-3; D possibly uses TRBD1 or TRBD2 (6 bases each). This CDR3 has 17 residues. Germline values: CDR1 SGDLS, CDR2 YYNGEE. V was pared by 4 bases and J by 1 base, with 19 bases between. The CDR3 DNA reads as TGTGCCAGCAGCCTAACACTCCCCGGGGGCCGCACAGATACGCAGTATTTT. Protein: CASSLTLPGGRTDTQYF.